The rows below give T cell receptor beta chains drawn from one sample of a study of OX40 agonist ivuxolimab in advanced cancers. Repertoires were generated with immunoSEQ multiplex PCR, while TCRdb's copy carries only in-frame clones and drops some. The profile covers some 100,000 clones, with around 91% appearing a single time and about 0.89% taken by the ten largest. The specimen comprised CD4+ or CD8+ T cells sorted from blood, sampled in a trial of the OX40 agonist ivuxolimab. The source is an adult with an advanced solid tumor such as melanoma, head and neck, liver or kidney cancer. CDR3s include the opening cysteine and the closing phenylalanine or tryptophan. D genes are given only for firm matches. The size field is filled for only some rows; it gives once, few, many or a size class.

d_call	v_call	cdr3_length	j_call	clone_size	cdr3_nt	cdr3_aa
-	TRBV11-3	12	TRBJ1-2	-	TGTGCCAGCAGCTTAGTGAGTGGCGGCTACACCTTC	CASSLVSGGYTF
TRBD1	TRBV7-9	11	TRBJ1-2	-	TGTGCGACGACAGGGAACTATGGCTACACCTTC	CATTGNYGYTF
-	TRBV7-3	15	TRBJ2-1	-	TGTGCCAGCAGCTTAGTCGGCTCCCTTGGAAATGAGCAGTTCTTC	CASSLVGSLGNEQFF
-	TRBV19	14	TRBJ2-7	once	TGTGCCAGTAGCACAGGGTTTCGAGCCTACGAGCAGTACTTC	CASSTGFRAYEQYF
-	TRBV5-4	15	TRBJ2-1	-	TGTGCCAGCAGCTTCTCCGGGTTAAGCGGCAATGAGCAGTTCTTC	CASSFSGLSGNEQFF
-	TRBV21-1	13	TRBJ2-7	-	TGTGCCAGCAGCAAAGGAGGGGATTACGAGCAGTACTTC	CASSKGGDYEQYF
TRBD1	TRBV15	15	TRBJ1-2	-	TGTGCCACCAGCAGAGGGGGACAGGGGGAACATGGCTACACCTTC	CATSRGGQGEHGYTF
-	TRBV14	14	TRBJ2-2	-	TGTGCCAGCAGCCAAGATTTCGGGACCGGGGAGCTGTTTTTT	CASSQDFGTGELFF
TRBD2	TRBV19	15	TRBJ2-7	-	TGTGCCAGTAGCAGGGAGGAGCGGGAGCCCTACGAGCAGTACTTC	CASSREEREPYEQYF
-	TRBV7-7	13	TRBJ2-2	-	TGTGCTAGCAGCTTAACTATAGTCGGGGAGCTGTTTTTT	CASSLTIVGELFF
-	TRBV7-2	12	TRBJ1-2	few	TGTGCCAGCAGCTTCAGGCGGTATGGCTACACCTTC	CASSFRRYGYTF
-	TRBV2	13	TRBJ2-2	-	TGTGCCAGCGCCCCGGCGAACACCGGGGAGCTGTTTTTT	CASAPANTGELFF
-	TRBV7-2	15	TRBJ2-7	-	TGTGCCAGCAGCTTCTACAGTTACCCCGTCTACGAGCAGTACTTC	CASSFYSYPVYEQYF
-	TRBV7-9	13	TRBJ2-7	once	TGTGCCAGCAGCCTCGACCCAGCGGGCGAGCAGTACTTC	CASSLDPAGEQYF
-	TRBV7-2	11	TRBJ2-1	-	TGTGCCAGCAGCCCCCTGTATGAGCAGTTCTTC	CASSPLYEQFF
-	TRBV11-2	15	TRBJ2-1	-	TGTGCCAGCATCCAGGGGCGGACGCATAAACATGAGCAGTTCTTC	CASIQGRTHKHEQFF
-	TRBV19	14	TRBJ2-2	-	TGTGCCAGTAGTACCGTAGGAACGGGGGGGGAGCTGTTTTTT	CASSTVGTGGELFF
TRBD2	TRBV11-3	16	TRBJ2-1	-	TGTGCCAGCAGCTTAGAGGGAACGACTGCGGGAGACGAGCAGTTCTTC	CASSLEGTTAGDEQFF
-	TRBV5-4	14	TRBJ2-4	-	TGTGCCAGCAGCTTGATGGGGACCAAAAACATTCAGTACTTC	CASSLMGTKNIQYF
-	TRBV19	13	TRBJ2-3	-	TGTGCCAGTAGTCCTCCCCCGTTGGATACGCAGTATTTT	CASSPPPLDTQYF
TRBD2	TRBV7-8	19	TRBJ2-2	-	TGTGCCAGCAGCTTAGGCCTAGCGGGAGGGCCCGAGAACACCGGGGAGCTGTTTTTT	CASSLGLAGGPENTGELFF
-	TRBV4-3	16	TRBJ2-3	-	TGCGCCAGCAGCCATACGGCCGGGCTTATCACAGATACGCAGTATTTT	CASSHTAGLITDTQYF
TRBD1	TRBV15	15	TRBJ2-7	-	TGTGCCACCAGCAGAGTTCCCGGGACAGGGTCCGAGCAGTACTTC	CATSRVPGTGSEQYF
TRBD1	TRBV27	14	TRBJ1-6	-	TGTGCCAGCAGTTTAGGGACAGGGAGTTCACCCCTCCACTTT	CASSLGTGSSPLHF
-	TRBV5-1	15	TRBJ1-2	once	TGCGCCAGCAGCCCCGGGTGGGGGACTAACTATGGCTACACCTTC	CASSPGWGTNYGYTF
-	TRBV5-5	14	TRBJ2-1	-	TGTGCCAGCAGCTGGCCGTATAGGGCCAATGAGCAGTTCTTC	CASSWPYRANEQFF
TRBD2	TRBV30	15	TRBJ2-1	-	TGTGCCTGGAGCGATCCGGGACTAGCTTCCCCTGAGCAGTTCTTC	CAWSDPGLASPEQFF
TRBD1	TRBV7-8	13	TRBJ2-7	few	TGTGCCAGCAGCTACAGGGGGAGCTACGAGCAGTACTTC	CASSYRGSYEQYF
TRBD1	TRBV7-9	16	TRBJ1-2	once	TGTGCCAGCAGCCCCGATAGGGACAGGGAACGGTATGGCTACACCTTC	CASSPDRDRERYGYTF
TRBD1	TRBV27	17	TRBJ1-2	-	TGTGCCAGCAGCCTGAATAGCCACAGGGGGCCAAACTATGGCTACACCTTC	CASSLNSHRGPNYGYTF
-	TRBV7-9	14	TRBJ2-5	-	TGTGCCAGCAGCTCGTTATCAGGGGTTGAGACCCAGTACTTC	CASSSLSGVETQYF